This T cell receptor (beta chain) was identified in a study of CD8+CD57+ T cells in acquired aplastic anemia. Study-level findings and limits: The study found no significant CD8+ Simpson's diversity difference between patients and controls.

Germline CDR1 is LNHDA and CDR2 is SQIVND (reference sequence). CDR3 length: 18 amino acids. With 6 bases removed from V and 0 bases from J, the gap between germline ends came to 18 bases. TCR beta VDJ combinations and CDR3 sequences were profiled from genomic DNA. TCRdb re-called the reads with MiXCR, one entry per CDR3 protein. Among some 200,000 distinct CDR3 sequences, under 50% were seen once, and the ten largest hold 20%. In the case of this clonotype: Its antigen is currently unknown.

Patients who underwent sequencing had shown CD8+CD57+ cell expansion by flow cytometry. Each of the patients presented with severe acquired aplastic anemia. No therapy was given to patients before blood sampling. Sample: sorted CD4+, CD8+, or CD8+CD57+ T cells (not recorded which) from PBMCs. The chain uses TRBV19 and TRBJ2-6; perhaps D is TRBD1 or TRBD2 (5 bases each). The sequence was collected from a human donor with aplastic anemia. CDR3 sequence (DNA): TGTGCCAGTAGCTCAACGCAGGGACGGCCCTCTGGGGCCAACGTCCTGACTTTC. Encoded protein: CASSSTQGRPSGANVLTF.